The present TCR beta chain was sequenced within a study of blood T cells in healthy people across ages. The study's findings and limits: The fall in TCR beta diversity per million T cells was roughly linear with age.

CDR3 length equals 15 residues. Germline CDR1 SGHRS, CDR2 YFSETQ. Trimming shortened V by 4 bases and J by 0 bases, and 14 bases separated the two germline ends. About this clonotype: Its specificity is unknown.

Together with a sample-barcoded 5' primer, a J-beta primer mix was included in a second PCR lasting 7 to 11 cycles. Tags on each cDNA molecule came from a template-switch adaptor with 12 random nucleotides. TCRdb independently ran MiXCR on the 5' RACE reads; one entry per CDR3 protein. The table has about 830,000 distinct CDR3 sequences, roughly 60% seen once. The TCR originated in a man aged 25 to 45 in good health. This rearrangement joins TRBV5-1 to TRBJ2-7, with TRBD1 as a possible D gene (6 bases). The sequenced material came from blood. The CDR3 nucleotides are TGCGCCAGCAGCCCAGGGGACGCCAGCTCCTACGAGCAGTACTTC. This encodes CASSPGDASSYEQYF.